This T cell receptor beta chain is drawn from a study of T cell changes during pregnancy in multiple sclerosis. Only in-frame clones appear in the TCRdb table, and some are missing; sequencing was by immunoSEQ multiplex PCR. The sample gives some 68,000 clones, approximately 90% of which show up once; 1.4% to 1.5% is in the top ten. This CDR3 has 13 amino acids. Losses at the gene ends were 3 bases for V and 4 bases for J; bases not matched to a gene: 0. CDR1 and CDR2 from the germline V gene are LNHDA and SQIVND (reference sequence). This TCR was sampled from a female donor with multiple sclerosis, enrolled in a pregnancy study. This chain uses TRBV19 with TRBJ1-2, with TRBD1 matching over 9 bases. The sample consisted of peripheral blood, taken in the second trimester of pregnancy. As DNA, the CDR3 is TGTGCCAGTAGTATGGGACAGGGCTATGGCTACACCTTC. Translating gives CASSMGQGYGYTF.